These 14 T cell receptor beta chains came from one sample sequenced in a study of shared clonotypes between healthy human individuals. The data were produced by immunoSEQ multiplex PCR, yet TCRdb's version contains in-frame clones alone and is incomplete. The repertoire holds 470,000 or so clones, about 84% seen once, with about 13% in the top ten. What was sequenced was PBMCs. The receptors come from a woman aged 40-49 years in good health. Some clones in this sample may be carry-over from other donors' samples.

The chain recombines TRBV2 with TRBJ2-5, with TRBD2 matching 9 bases. The CDR3 consists of 16 residues. The germline V gene encodes CDR1 SNHLY and CDR2 FYNNEI. V dropped 1 base and J dropped 4; count of bases not matched to a gene: 7. The DNA of the CDR3 is TGTGCCAGCAGTGAAGAGGGCGGGAGGGGGTCAGAGACCCAGTACTTC. Amino acids: CASSEEGGRGSETQYF.

This clone was found a few times. The chain recombines TRBV5-1 with TRBJ2-5; D is possibly TRBD1 (5 bases). The CDR3 extends over 13 amino acids. Germline CDR1 reads SGHRS; CDR2 reads YFSETQ. V gave up 5 bases and J gave up 1 base, with 9 bases separating them. CDR3 bases: TGCGCCAGCAGTAAACAGGTCCAAGAGACCCAGTACTTC. This gives the protein CASSKQVQETQYF.

This clone has more than one count but fewer than ten. CDR3 amino acids: CASRTGLAFF. CDR3 coding DNA: TGTGCCAGCAGGACAGGGTTGGCTTTCTTT. V and J are TRBV2 and TRBJ1-1; 7 nucleotides agree with TRBD1. The germline V gene has CDR1 SNHLY and CDR2 FYNNEI. After removal of 6 bases from V and 11 bases from J, the junction contained 3 bases not matched to a gene. CDR3 size: 10 residues.

V is TRBV18 and J is TRBJ2-1, with TRBD2 identical over 7 bases. Germline loops: CDR1 KGHSH, CDR2 LQKENI. The CDR3 sequence is 13 residues long. V lost 3 bases, J lost 8 bases, and 4 bases stayed unmatched. CDR3 DNA: TGTGCCAGCTCACCCGATGGGGGGGATGAGCAGTTCTTC. Its protein product is CASSPDGGDEQFF.

On this clone itself: An end of the junction differs from the germline gene, which may be a read error. The V and J genes are TRBV30 and TRBJ1-2, with D unclear. CDR1 is GTSNPN, CDR2 SVGIG, per germline (reference sequence). The CDR3 consists of 11 residues. The CDR3, as DNA: TGCGCCTGGAGTCTGGGATCAGGCTACACCTTC. Translating it yields CAWSLGSGYTF. Full variable domain (missing parts from reference TRBV30 and TRBJ1-2): SQTIHQWPATLVQPVGSPLSLECTVEGTSNPNLYWYRQAAGRGLQLLFYSVGIGQISSEVPQNLSASRPQDRQFILSSKKLLLSDSGFYLCAWSLGSGYTFGSGTRLTVV.

V usage is TRBV19 and J usage is TRBJ1-5, with 11 bases lining up with TRBD1. CDR3 length: 14 amino acids. CDR1 LNHDA and CDR2 SQIVND come from the germline V gene (reference sequence). With V trimmed by 5 bases and J by 6 bases, 3 bases remained unmatched. The CDR3 DNA follows: TGTGCCAGTAGTCGGACAGGGGGCCGTCAGCCCCAGCATTTT. Translated: CASSRTGGRQPQHF.

J is TRBJ2-1 and V is TRBV9; 8 nucleotides match TRBD1. The CDR3 contains 15 residues. The V and J ends lost 4 bases and 0 bases, in that order; junction bases with no gene match: 3. CDR1 SGDLS and CDR2 YYNGEE come from the germline V gene. The CDR3 reads CASSPDRGSYNEQFF. The DNA of the CDR3 is TGTGCCAGCAGCCCAGACAGGGGCTCCTACAATGAGCAGTTCTTC.

The chain recombines TRBV6-1 with TRBJ2-2, with TRBD1 as a possible D gene (6 bases). CDR1 is MNHNS and CDR2 is SASEGT in the germline V gene. The CDR3 is 15 residues long. V was clipped by 8 bases and J by 4 bases, with 17 bases between them. The chain's CDR3 is CASESGQGFTGELFF. The CDR3 bases are TGTGCCAGCGAGTCAGGGCAGGGGTTCACCGGGGAGCTGTTTTTT.

This clone is a singleton in its sample. V and J are TRBV9 and TRBJ1-1; no clear D. Looked up from germline, CDR1 is SGDLS and CDR2 is YYNGEE. CDR3 length: 12 residues. Trimming took off 6 bases at V and 3 bases at J, with 9 bases between the two ends. This chain's CDR3 is CASNKGDTEAFF. The CDR3 coding sequence is TGTGCCAGCAATAAGGGTGACACTGAAGCTTTCTTT.

The chain links TRBV30 to TRBJ1-1; D not certain. From germline, CDR1 is GTSNPN and CDR2 SVGIG (reference sequence). Deletions cut 7 bases from V and 1 base from J, with 10 bases between. The CDR3 runs to 12 residues. The CDR3 protein is CASESWNTEAFF. The CDR3 DNA reads as TGTGCCTCCGAGAGTTGGAACACTGAAGCTTTCTTT. The full variable domain, in which reference TRBV30 and TRBJ1-1 provide the parts outside the CDR3, is SQTIHQWPATLVQPVGSPLSLECTVEGTSNPNLYWYRQAAGRGLQLLFYSVGIGQISSEVPQNLSASRPQDRQFILSSKKLLLSDSGFYLCASESWNTEAFFGQGTRLTVV.

Worth noting for this clone: This could be a read error, since a much larger clone is one nucleotide away. The rearrangement links TRBV4-1 to TRBJ1-2; D is perhaps TRBD1 (5 bases). CDR3 length equals 14 residues. Germline CDR1 reads MGHRA; CDR2 reads YSYEKL. The CDR3: CASGQDEGTYGYTF. CDR3 in DNA: TGCGCCAGCGGCCAAGATGAGGGGACCTATGGCTACACCTTC.

The chain employs TRBV4-1 and TRBJ2-1, with a tentative D call TRBD2 (5 bases). The germline gives CDR1 MGHRA, CDR2 YSYEKL. The V end lost 4 bases, the J end lost 7 bases, and 20 bases lay between the germline ends. The CDR3 runs 16 residues. CDR3 loop: CASSRDRVALGNEQFF. DNA for the CDR3: TGCGCCAGCAGCCGGGATAGGGTAGCGTTGGGTAATGAGCAGTTCTTC.

J is TRBJ2-5 and V is TRBV4-1, with D maybe TRBD2 (6 bases). The CDR3 runs 13 residues. Per the germline V gene, CDR1 is MGHRA and CDR2 is YSYEKL. V lost 6 bases, J lost 4 bases, and 12 bases lay in between. CDR3 protein: CASSGGAGETQYF. In nucleotides, the CDR3 is TGCGCCAGCAGTGGGGGAGCGGGAGAGACCCAGTACTTC.

Worth noting for this clone: This likely reflects a read error, since a far larger clone is one base away. The chain employs TRBV9 and TRBJ1-5; D remains ambiguous. CDR1 and CDR2 (germline): SGDLS, YYNGEE. The germline V and J ends were trimmed by 0 bases and 0 bases, with 7 bases remaining between them. The CDR3 sequence is 15 residues long. CDR3 loop: CASSVVQFSNQPQHF. CDR3 bases: TGTGCCAGCAGCGTAGTACAGTTTAGCAATCAGCCCCAGCATTTT.